Each of the 25 T cell receptor beta chains below was sequenced from the same sample in a study of blood T cells in healthy people across ages (dated by TCRdb to the mid-2010s). Receptor libraries were prepared by 5' RACE. Sequenced using an Illumina HiSeq 2500. A second roughly 7 to 12 cycle PCR used a sample-barcoded 5' primer and a J-beta primer mix. TCRdb passed the public sequencing reads through fastp at Q25 and MiXCR, retaining productive beta sequences. Every distinct CDR3 protein forms one entry, paired with its most common genes and DNA. In this sample the table shows about 1.8 million distinct CDR3 sequences, around 48% of which occur a single time. Clones ranked in the top ten supply around 2.1% of the sample. Sequencing input: blood. These receptors were obtained from a woman aged 35 to 49 in good health.

The chain carries TRBV6-5 and TRBJ2-3; 7 bases line up with TRBD1. Germline trimming cut 6 bases from V and 4 bases from J; bases unmatched to any gene: 7. The CDR3 is made up of 14 amino acids. Germline CDR1 MNHEY, CDR2 SVGAGI. The CDR3 reads CASRPQGLPDTQYF. CDR3 nucleotides: TGTGCCAGCAGACCACAGGGGCTACCAGATACGCAGTATTTT.

The chain employs TRBV20-1 and TRBJ1-4; D gene ambiguous. CDR3 length equals 13 residues. Trimming shortened V by 3 bases and J by 8 bases, and 13 bases separated the two germline ends. Germline-derived CDR1 and CDR2 are DFQATT and SNEGSKA (reference sequence). CDR3 in amino acids: CSASTDPWEKLFF. For the CDR3, the DNA is TGCAGTGCTAGTACAGATCCTTGGGAAAAACTGTTTTTT.

J is TRBJ1-1 and V is TRBV9; D is unresolved. The CDR3 is 16 amino acids. Germline V gene lookup returns CDR1 SGDLS and CDR2 YYNGEE. The ends were cut back, 0 bases at V and 0 bases at J, with 12 bases in the middle. CDR3 sequence: CASSVVGYHLNTEAFF. The CDR3 coding sequence is TGTGCCAGCAGCGTAGTGGGCTATCACTTGAACACTGAAGCTTTCTTT.

The V and J genes are TRBV4-2 and TRBJ2-7; 9 nucleotides align to TRBD2. This CDR3 spans 15 amino acids. CDR1 is LGHNA, CDR2 YNFKEQ, per germline. With 3 bases clipped from V and 7 bases from J, the junction kept 10 bases outside the gene matches. CDR3 nucleotide sequence: TGTGCCAGCAGCCAGGCCGGGACTAGCTCTGGTGAGCAGTACTTC. Encoded protein: CASSQAGTSSGEQYF.

This chain joins TRBV24-1 and TRBJ2-1; D is unresolved. Germline V CDR1 and CDR2: KGHDR, SFDVKD. Trimming pared 3 bases from V and 4 bases from J, leaving 9 bases between. The CDR3 runs 14 residues. Written as DNA, the CDR3 is TGTGCCACCAGTGATGTCTCGGGTTACAATGAGCAGTTCTTC. This encodes CATSDVSGYNEQFF.

This clonotype occurred a few times. The chain is built from TRBV6-5 and TRBJ2-7; TRBD1 might be the D (6 bases). This CDR3 contains 14 residues. Germline values: CDR1 MNHEY, CDR2 SVGAGI. V shed 9 bases and J shed 0 bases, with 15 bases lying between them. The CDR3 sequence: CASTEGVPSYEQYF. CDR3 nucleotide sequence: TGTGCCAGTACCGAGGGGGTTCCCTCCTACGAGCAGTACTTC.

This clonotype was observed many times. This chain joins TRBV7-2 and TRBJ2-5, with TRBD2 matching 7 bases. The length of the CDR3 is 14 residues. V was pared by 2 bases and J by 1 base, with 1 base of the junction left unmatched. The germline gives CDR1 SGHTA, CDR2 FQGNSA. The CDR3 loop is CASSLSGVQETQYF. For the CDR3, the DNA is TGTGCCAGCAGCTTAAGCGGGGTCCAAGAGACCCAGTACTTC.

The chain joins TRBV20-1 to TRBJ2-3; 15 bases align to TRBD2. Germline assignment: CDR1 DFQATT and CDR2 SNEGSKA (reference sequence). This CDR3 has 18 amino acids. V lost 7 bases to trimming and J lost 0 bases; unmatched junction nucleotides: 11. The CDR3 reads CSGGLAGGPLPSTDTQYF. The CDR3 coding sequence is TGCAGTGGTGGACTAGCGGGGGGGCCGCTTCCTAGCACAGATACGCAGTATTTT.

The chain combines TRBV6-2 or TRBV6-3 with TRBJ2-1, with D maybe TRBD1 (5 bases). The CDR3 length is 11 residues. Per the germline V gene, CDR1 is MNHEY and CDR2 is SVGEGT. V was shortened by 4 bases and J by 14 bases, with 12 bases between the two germline ends. The CDR3 loop is CASSSGLGEFF. For the CDR3, the DNA is TGTGCCAGCAGTTCAGGGCTAGGAGAGTTCTTC.

There are a few counts of this clonotype. The rearrangement links TRBV7-9 to TRBJ2-3, with D perhaps TRBD1 (5 bases). In germline, CDR1 is SEHNR, CDR2 FQNEAQ (reference sequence). The germline V and J ends were trimmed by 5 bases and 8 bases, with 14 bases remaining between them. The CDR3 totals 13 residues. As DNA, the CDR3 is TGTGCCAGCAGCCTGACAGATTCGGGTACGCAGTATTTT. Its translation is CASSLTDSGTQYF.

V gene TRBV6-2 or TRBV6-3 combines with J gene TRBJ2-1, with D uncertain. The CDR3 is made up of 14 amino acids. V lost 7 bases and J lost 4, with 14 bases in between. Germline lookup yields CDR1 MNHEY and CDR2 SVGEGT. The CDR3 reads CASTPEVVYNEQFF. The CDR3 bases are TGTGCCAGCACCCCCGAAGTGGTTTACAATGAGCAGTTCTTC.

This chain joins TRBV12-3 or TRBV12-4 and TRBJ2-5; unclear D gene. The DNA end is a closer match to TRBJ2-4, so the J assignment may be wrong. This CDR3 comprises 12 residues. CDR3 residues: CASRFLKGIQYF. CDR3 nucleotides: TGTGCCAGCAGGTTTCTCAAAGGCATTCAGTACTTC.

The genes are TRBV4-1 and TRBJ2-1, with TRBD1 matching 9 bases. CDR1 MGHRA and CDR2 YSYEKL come from the germline V gene. The CDR3 is 15 amino acids. V shed 3 bases and J 5 bases; nucleotides not matched to a gene: 5. CDR3 nucleotides: TGCGCCAGCAGCCACCAGGGACAGGGAGACAATGAGCAGTTCTTC. Encoded protein: CASSHQGQGDNEQFF.

This clonotype was counted only a few times. This chain links TRBV29-1 with TRBJ2-7; no clear D gene. CDR1 and CDR2 (germline): SQVTM, ANQGSEA. Trimming pared 0 bases from V and 6 bases from J, leaving 9 bases between. The CDR3 has 12 amino acids. This CDR3 is CSVEERGVEQYF. The CDR3 coding sequence is TGCAGCGTTGAAGAACGAGGTGTCGAGCAGTACTTC.

The CDR3 DNA follows: TGTGCCAGCAGTCCCTCGGGCAGGGAAGTTACAGATACGCAGTATTTT. It yields the protein CASSPSGREVTDTQYF. The rearrangement links TRBV13 to TRBJ2-3, with D maybe TRBD1 (5 bases). V was cut by 6 bases and J by 3 bases, with 19 bases left in between. Germline CDR1 reads PRHDT; CDR2 reads FYEKMQ (reference sequence). The CDR3 runs to 16 residues.

The V and J genes are TRBV28 and TRBJ2-5; TRBD1 might be the D (5 bases). The germline gives CDR1 MDHEN, CDR2 SYDVKM. The V and J ends lost 6 bases and 3 bases respectively, with 14 bases between them. The CDR3 spans 14 residues. CDR3 sequence (DNA): TGTGCCAGCAGCCAGTCCGCAGGGAAAGAGACCCAGTACTTC. This gives the protein CASSQSAGKETQYF.

The V gene is TRBV6-1, the J gene TRBJ1-2, with TRBD1 as a possible D gene (5 bases). This CDR3 has 18 amino acids. The germline gives CDR1 MNHNS, CDR2 SASEGT. Trimming removed 4 bases at V and 0 bases at J, with 21 bases between. This chain's CDR3 is CASSGARAGSRSNYGYTF. The CDR3 DNA reads TGTGCCAGCAGTGGGGCGAGGGCAGGGAGCCGTTCTAACTATGGCTACACCTTC.

The V gene is TRBV20-1, the J gene TRBJ1-5, with D perhaps TRBD1 (5 bases). The length of the CDR3 is 15 residues. The V end was cut by 0 bases, the J end by 7 bases, with 16 bases between. CDR1 is DFQATT and CDR2 is SNEGSKA in the germline V gene (reference sequence). The CDR3 region has the DNA TGCAGTGCTAGAGAGATTCAGGGACGACGGCAGCCCCAGCATTTT. Amino acid sequence: CSAREIQGRRQPQHF.

The chain combines TRBV7-9 with TRBJ2-5; D gene ambiguous. This CDR3 is 15 amino acids long. Germline lookup yields CDR1 SEHNR and CDR2 FQNEAQ (reference sequence). V was shortened by 4 bases and J by 2 bases, with 14 bases between the two germline ends. The CDR3 sequence: CASSSVTTSQETQYF. The CDR3 DNA reads TGTGCCAGCAGCTCGGTCACGACAAGTCAAGAGACCCAGTACTTC.

The rearrangement links TRBV28 to TRBJ2-4, with 9 nucleotides matching TRBD2. The last part of the DNA fits TRBJ2-7 better; the J call may be wrong. Germline loops: CDR1 MDHEN, CDR2 SYDVKM. The CDR3 loop spans 12 amino acids. CDR3 sequence (DNA): TGTGCCACCAGCGGGGGGTACGACGAGCAGTACTTC. Protein sequence: CATSGGYDEQYF.

The chain is built from TRBV20-1 and TRBJ1-6; D uncertain. Trimming shortened V by 0 bases and J by 0 bases, and 12 bases separated the two germline ends. This CDR3 region has 17 residues. Per the germline V gene, CDR1 is DFQATT and CDR2 is SNEGSKA (reference sequence). The CDR3 coding sequence is TGCAGTGCTAGAGATGAACAGTCAGCCTCCTATAATTCACCCCTCCACTTT. This sequence encodes CSARDEQSASYNSPLHF.

The chain couples TRBV6-2 or TRBV6-3 to TRBJ2-3, with 8 bases matching TRBD2. The CDR3 sequence is 16 residues long. Trimming at V came to 6 bases and at J to 1 base, leaving 9 bases not matched to a gene. Looked up from germline, CDR1 is MNHEY and CDR2 is SVGEGT. Here the CDR3 reads CASRVLGGAGTDTQYF. DNA for the CDR3: TGTGCCAGCAGGGTCCTCGGGGGGGCCGGCACAGATACGCAGTATTTT.

The chain combines TRBV4-3 with TRBJ2-1; D call uncertain. Germline CDR1 and CDR2: LGHNA and YSLEER. CDR3 size: 13 residues. Trimming took off 2 bases at V and 9 bases at J, with 11 bases between the two ends. The CDR3 is CASSQTVGAEQFF. CDR3 nucleotide sequence: TGCGCCAGCAGCCAAACCGTCGGCGCTGAGCAGTTCTTC.

The chain has TRBV18 and TRBJ2-5; unclear D gene. CDR3 length: 13 amino acids. Germline loops: CDR1 KGHSH, CDR2 LQKENI. V was clipped by 5 bases and J by 2 bases, with 9 bases between them. The CDR3 region has the DNA TGTGCCAGCTCATCCATATTTCAAGAGACCCAGTACTTC. Its translation is CASSSIFQETQYF.

This clonotype was counted a few times. This rearrangement joins TRBV18 to TRBJ2-7; the D call may be TRBD1 or TRBD2 (5 bases each). The CDR3 loop spans 14 amino acids. V lost 4 bases, J lost 2 bases, and 12 bases lay in between. Per germline, CDR1 KGHSH and CDR2 LQKENI. The CDR3 DNA is TGTGCCAGCTCACAGGGACGGACCGCCTACGAGCAGTACTTC. It specifies CASSQGRTAYEQYF.